This T cell receptor (beta chain) was recovered during a study of blood T cells in healthy people across ages. Broader study findings: Considered underestimates were the diversity estimates obtained from one million T cells.

In regard to this clonotype: Its antigen is not known.

Donors ranged from about 6 to 90 years old and were healthy Caucasians in Russia. A second PCR of 7 to 11 cycles used a sample-barcoded 5' primer and a J-beta primer mix. A template-switch adaptor that had 12 random nucleotides put a tag on each cDNA molecule. A single record per CDR3 protein comes from TCRdb applying MiXCR to the 5' RACE reads. The table shows under 800,000 distinct CDR3 sequences, with roughly 45% occurring only once. Trimming removed 9 bases at V and 1 base at J, with 12 bases between. Germline lookup yields CDR1 ENHRY and CDR2 SYGVKD. This CDR3 contains 14 residues. This TCR was recovered from a woman aged 55-70 years in good health. The chain uses TRBV10-3 and TRBJ2-2, with D perhaps matching TRBD2 (6 bases). The sample taken for sequencing was blood. The CDR3 DNA reads as TGTGCCATAAAAGGCGGGGAGAACACCGGGGAGCTGTTTTTT. Translation gives CAIKGGENTGELFF.